The 2 T cell receptor beta chains reported below all come from one sample, sequenced in a study of radiotherapy plus CTLA-4 blockade in lung cancer. Generated by immunoSEQ multiplex PCR, the TCRdb table keeps only in-frame clones and is missing some. The table records about 87,000 clones, around 86% of them present only once. Source: peripheral blood, taken from a patient treated with radiotherapy plus ipilimumab. These receptor sequences come from a human donor with non-small cell lung cancer that progressed on radiotherapy plus ipilimumab.

The genes are TRBV29-1 and TRBJ2-7, with 10 bases fitting TRBD2. The CDR3 length is 16 residues. Germline V gives CDR1 SQVTM, CDR2 ANQGSEA. Unmatched junction bases numbered 12, after V lost 4 bases and J lost 3 bases. CDR3 in DNA: TGCAGCGTTGTAGGGACAGCTAGCGGGAGTGGCTACGAGCAGTACTTC. As protein: CSVVGTASGSGYEQYF.

This chain links TRBV9 with TRBJ2-2; 10 bases align to TRBD2. Germline CDR1 and CDR2: SGDLS and YYNGEE. Trimming at V came to 0 bases and at J to 7 bases, leaving 6 bases not matched to a gene. This CDR3 region has 16 residues. Written as DNA, the CDR3 is TGTGCCAGCAGCGTAGGACTAGCGGGTCCTCACGGGGAGCTGTTTTTT. Translating gives CASSVGLAGPHGELFF.